This is a list of T cell receptor beta chains from one sample in a study of shared clonotypes between healthy human individuals. Assay used: immunoSEQ multiplex PCR; TCRdb lists only in-frame clones, some missing. Seen here are approximately 2.1 million clones, just over 90% observed once, and the top ten hold 0.39%. Sequencing input: naive CD4+ T cells from PBMCs. The receptors were gathered from a man between 18 and 29 years old in good health. Some clones in this sample may be carry-over from other donors' samples. Each CDR3 is given with its conserved first and last residue. A D gene is named only where the DNA matches it firmly. A row's size may be missing; if present it is once, few, many or a size class.

>.|TRBV28|TRBJ2-7|.
CASSIQGIHEQYF
TGTGCCAGCAGTATACAGGGTATTCACGAGCAGTACTTC
>.|TRBV19|TRBJ2-7|TRBD2
CASSARTAYSGKSYEQYF
TGTGCCAGTAGTGCCCGGACGGCTTATAGCGGGAAGTCCTACGAGCAGTACTTC
>.|TRBV7-2|TRBJ2-3|.
CASSLDFQITDTQYF
TGTGCCAGCAGCTTAGATTTTCAGATCACAGATACGCAGTATTTT
>.|TRBV19|TRBJ1-2|.
CASARVGSSYGYTF
TGTGCCAGTGCTCGGGTAGGCAGCTCCTATGGCTACACCTTC
>.|TRBV28|TRBJ2-1|TRBD2
CASRTSEGASLYNEQFF
TGTGCCAGCAGAACTAGCGAGGGAGCGTCGCTATACAATGAGCAGTTCTTC
>.|TRBV6-6|TRBJ1-5|.
CASSYQINQPQHF
TGTGCCAGCAGTTACCAGATCAATCAGCCCCAGCATTTT
>.|TRBV9|TRBJ2-7|.
CASSVGGSSYEQYF
TGTGCCAGCAGCGTAGGTGGGTCCTCCTACGAGCAGTACTTC
>once|TRBV18|TRBJ1-3|.
CASSPPSGSGNTIYF
TGTGCCAGCTCACCACCCTCCGGGTCTGGAAACACCATATATTTT
>.|TRBV7-9|TRBJ2-7|TRBD1
CASSLTGGAIYEQYF
TGTGCCAGCAGCTTAACAGGGGGCGCGATCTACGAGCAGTACTTC
>.|TRBV28|TRBJ2-3|.
CASSLSGRARADTQYF
TGTGCCAGCAGTTTATCCGGCCGCGCAAGGGCGGATACGCAGTATTTT
>.|TRBV2|TRBJ2-3|TRBD1
CASSADRGTDTQYF
TGTGCCAGCAGTGCGGACAGGGGCACAGATACGCAGTATTTT
>.|TRBV19|TRBJ1-3|.
CATGATGYGNTIYF
TGTGCCACGGGGGCCACAGGGTACGGAAACACCATATATTTT
>.|TRBV9|TRBJ2-3|.
CASSVDVVTDTQYF
TGTGCCAGCAGCGTAGACGTAGTCACAGATACGCAGTATTTT
>.|TRBV15|TRBJ1-1|.
CATSRRRTVTEAFF
TGTGCCACCAGCCGGCGAAGGACGGTCACTGAAGCTTTCTTT
>.|TRBV6-1|TRBJ2-1|.
CAVKESSYNEQFF
TGTGCCGTGAAGGAAAGCTCCTACAATGAGCAGTTCTTC
>.|TRBV5-1|TRBJ1-3|.
CASSSTGSGNTIYF
TGCGCCAGCAGCTCTACCGGCTCTGGAAACACCATATATTTT
>once|TRBV6-6|TRBJ1-2|.
CASSSRDSNYGYTF
TGTGCCAGCAGTTCCCGGGACTCTAACTATGGCTACACCTTC
>.|TRBV7-9|TRBJ2-1|TRBD2
CASSLLGGTSDHEQFF
TGTGCCAGCAGCTTACTAGGGGGGACTAGCGATCATGAGCAGTTCTTC
>.|TRBV7-9|TRBJ1-1|.
CASSLYGPEAFF
TGTGCCAGCAGCCTATACGGGCCTGAAGCTTTCTTT
>.|TRBV5-1|TRBJ2-3|TRBD2
CASSLVMGGTSGTDTQYF
TGCGCCAGCAGCTTGGTAATGGGGGGAACTAGCGGTACAGATACGCAGTATTTT
>.|TRBV11-2|TRBJ2-5|TRBD2
CASSLGREGLKTQYF
TGTGCCAGCAGCTTAGGTCGGGAGGGCCTTAAGACCCAGTACTTC
>.|TRBV19|TRBJ2-7|TRBD2
CASSRGSGRGYEQYF
TGTGCCAGTAGTAGAGGTAGCGGGAGAGGCTACGAGCAGTACTTC
>.|TRBV7-9|TRBJ2-1|TRBD2
CASSLAGGPNEQFF
TGTGCCAGCAGCCTAGCGGGAGGGCCAAATGAGCAGTTCTTC
>.|TRBV28|TRBJ1-1|TRBD1
CASSLFGGAPDRVAFF
TGTGCCAGCAGTTTATTCGGGGGGGCGCCAGACAGGGTGGCTTTCTTT
>.|TRBV27|TRBJ2-3|TRBD2
CASSFRTSGRGSDTQYF
TGTGCCAGCAGTTTCCGGACTAGCGGGAGGGGATCAGATACGCAGTATTTT
>.|TRBV14|TRBJ2-5|.
CASSQSYSGAQKWTQYF
TGTGCCAGCAGCCAAAGTTATTCGGGGGCCCAGAAGTGGACCCAGTACTTC
>.|TRBV5-1|TRBJ1-4|.
CASKRGRANEKLFF
TGCGCCAGCAAAAGGGGGAGAGCTAATGAAAAACTGTTTTTT
>.|TRBV5-4|TRBJ2-7|.
CASSQGPGGGEQYF
TGTGCCAGCAGCCAGGGACCCGGGGGCGGAGAGCAGTACTTC
>.|TRBV9|TRBJ2-7|.
CADGGTTHEQYF
TGTGCCGACGGGGGGACAACCCACGAGCAGTACTTC
>.|TRBV5-4|TRBJ2-1|TRBD2
CASSLATLSGAGYNEQFF
TGTGCCAGCAGCTTGGCCACTCTTAGCGGGGCAGGCTACAATGAGCAGTTCTTC
>.|TRBV7-8|TRBJ2-5|.
CASSPNQETQYF
TGTGCCAGCTCCCCCAACCAAGAGACCCAGTACTTC
>.|TRBV5-1|TRBJ2-1|.
CASSPTSYNEQFF
TGCGCCAGCAGCCCTACAAGCTACAATGAGCAGTTCTTC
>few|TRBV6-6|TRBJ1-5|.
CASSFILGNQPQHF
TGTGCCAGCAGTTTTATTTTGGGGAATCAGCCCCAGCATTTT
>.|TRBV5-1|TRBJ1-2|TRBD1
CATKRDSNYGYTF
TGCGCCACAAAGAGGGACAGCAACTATGGCTACACCTTC
>.|TRBV19|TRBJ2-1|.
CASSISDNEQFF
TGTGCCAGTAGTATTTCGGACAATGAGCAGTTCTTC
>.|TRBV2|TRBJ2-7|TRBD1
CASSGQGQQYF
TGTGCCAGCAGCGGACAGGGGCAGCAGTACTTC
>.|TRBV11-3|TRBJ2-2|TRBD2
CASSERGSNTGELFF
TGTGCCAGCAGCGAGCGGGGGAGCAACACCGGGGAGCTGTTTTTT
>.|TRBV5-7|TRBJ2-1|TRBD1
CASSLGTGLPSSYNEQFF
TGTGCCAGCAGCTTGGGGACAGGGCTACCTAGCTCCTACAATGAGCAGTTCTTC
>.|TRBV2|TRBJ2-1|TRBD2
CASSEALDSSGKDEQFF
TGTGCCAGCAGTGAAGCCTTGGACAGTAGCGGGAAGGATGAGCAGTTCTTC
>.|TRBV7-3|TRBJ2-7|.
CASSLTQGWWNEQYF
TGTGCCAGCAGCTTAACCCAGGGTTGGTGGAACGAGCAGTACTTC
>.|TRBV27|TRBJ1-1|.
CASRGRTEAFF
TGTGCCAGCAGGGGGCGGACTGAAGCTTTCTTT
>.|TRBV13|TRBJ2-4|.
CASSRTGSPIIQYF
TGTGCCAGCAGCCGTACAGGGTCCCCTATCATTCAGTACTTC
>few|TRBV6-1|TRBJ1-5|.
CASSEVQPGFYQPQHF
TGTGCCAGCAGTGAAGTACAGCCAGGCTTCTATCAGCCCCAGCATTTT
>.|TRBV5-1|TRBJ2-7|TRBD1
CASSGDRGRPYEQYF
TGCGCCAGCAGCGGCGACAGGGGGCGGCCTTACGAGCAGTACTTC
>.|TRBV28|TRBJ1-2|.
CASSLLQTYGYTF
TGTGCCAGCAGTTTATTACAGACCTATGGCTACACCTTC
>.|TRBV29-1|TRBJ1-3|.
CSVGRGGAGNTIYF
TGCAGCGTCGGCCGTGGGGGGGCTGGAAACACCATATATTTT
>.|TRBV28|TRBJ2-3|.
CASSNYRGTDTQYF
TGTGCCAGCAGTAACTACAGGGGCACAGATACGCAGTATTTT
>.|TRBV27|TRBJ2-7|TRBD2
CASSLQSGSIYEQYF
TGTGCCAGCAGTTTACAAAGCGGGAGCATCTACGAGCAGTACTTC
>.|TRBV9|TRBJ2-1|TRBD2
CASSVSGSNNEQFF
TGTGCCAGCAGCGTTAGCGGGAGTAACAATGAGCAGTTCTTC
>.|TRBV19|TRBJ1-5|.
CAGDKGLYSNQPQHF
TGTGCCGGGGACAAGGGGCTATATAGCAATCAGCCCCAGCATTTT
>.|TRBV18|TRBJ1-2|.
CASSPPSTPGYGYTF
TGTGCCAGCTCACCACCGTCGACGCCGGGCTATGGCTACACCTTC
>.|TRBV5-1|TRBJ1-4|.
CASSLVAGDEKLFF
TGCGCCAGCAGCTTGGTGGCAGGGGATGAAAAACTGTTTTTT
>.|TRBV19|TRBJ1-3|.
CASSRRGDGNTIYF
TGTGCCAGTAGTAGGCGCGGGGATGGAAACACCATATATTTT
>.|TRBV5-6|TRBJ2-3|.
CASSLPGGYTQYF
TGTGCCAGCAGCTTGCCAGGCGGTTATACGCAGTATTTT
>once|TRBV28|TRBJ1-3|.
CASSFHPSGNTIYF
TGTGCCAGCAGTTTTCACCCTTCTGGAAACACCATATATTTT